This T cell receptor beta chain originates from a study of T-cell memory formation after mild COVID-19 (dated by TCRdb to the early 2020s). Describing the broader study: TCR sequence clusters from the two donors were largely donor specific. T-cell clones expanding and contracting after mild COVID-19 in a couple of donors were tracked by longitudinal TCRalpha and TCRbeta repertoire sequencing. Two young, previously healthy adult volunteers, one female and one male, were included in the cohort. Summary of the overall study and its limitations: Clones contracting from day 15 to 85 had balanced CD4/CD8 phenotypes, while a second wave expanding from day 15 to 37 was biased towards CD4+. Only two mild cases were covered in the study, and larger cohorts including severe cases with pre-infection samples were considered necessary. The second-wave clones that peaked on day 37 were not confirmed to be SARS-CoV-2 specific. Contracting CD4+ clones were located mainly in the CM and EM memory subsets, whereas CD8+ clones were found to be enriched in EMRA. The detection of some responding clones in pre-infection memory suggests that pre-existing cross-reactive memory T cells joined the SARS-CoV-2 response.

Ficoll-Paque density gradient centrifugation was the method used to isolate PBMCs. The table lists this clonotype with a count of one. Which antigen it targets is not known. One base away there is no much larger clone; base qualities are not given. A single read offers scant evidence. Instrument on record: Illumina NovaSeq 6000. TCRalpha and TCRbeta cDNA libraries were built by 5'RACE with constant-segment primers, adding sample barcodes and unique molecular identifiers. RNA was extracted from every sample with Trizol reagent. Libraries were amplified in two PCR steps, with a second sample barcode and Illumina TruSeq adapters added in the second step. The libraries were sequenced on an Illumina NovaSeq using 2 x 150 bp paired-end reads. As for the authors' bioinformatics: Reads were demultiplexed and collapsed into UMI-guided consensus sequences with migec v1.2.7. Using mixcr v2.1.11, UMI consensuses were aligned to TRA and TRB V and J templates and then assembled into clonotypes. A clonotype was counted as expanded or contracted only if both edgeR and NoisET called the change significant, with noise models trained on biological replicates. For edgeR calls, a false discovery rate-adjusted p below 0.01 and a log2 fold-change threshold of 1 were applied. As an exploratory analysis of dynamics, PCA with hierarchical clustering was applied to max-normalized trajectories of the 1000 most abundant clonotypes. Separately sequenced CD4+ and CD8+ repertoires were used to assign the CD4 or CD8 phenotype of responding clones. Using fastp at Q25 and MiXCR, TCRdb reprocessed the public reads and kept productive beta chains. CDR3 protein sequences are deduplicated, and each keeps its most common genes and DNA. TCRdb, not the authors, supplied the V and J calls. For this sample the table gives 530,000 or so distinct CDR3 sequences, of which roughly 17% were detected only once. The ten top clones hold approximately 8.1% of the sample.

Reading from cysteine to phenylalanine, the CDR3 counts 14 amino acids. Here the CDR3 DNA is all that survives: 42 bases in frame from base 1. The junction shows trimming of 6 bases on V and 6 bases on J, and the gene matches do not reach 10 bases of it. The germline V gene gives CDR1 as MGHRA and CDR2 as YSYEKL. The chain couples TRBV4-1 to TRBJ1-2; 7 bases in between match TRBD1. This clonotype originated in an adult woman who had mild COVID-19 (a few samples of this study predate the infection). The sample titles of this study are shuffled in the database, so cell type and time point are left out; the donor was told from shared clones. Sequencing was done on a sample of PBMCs or a T cell subset sorted from them (not recorded which). The CDR3 protein sequence reads: CASRIPGGNNGYTF. The DNA reads TGCGCCAGCAGAATACCAGGGGGAAATAATGGCTACACCTTC.